Shown below are 29 T cell receptor beta chains from a single sample sequenced in a study of preoperative IRX-2 immunotherapy in early breast cancer (dated by TCRdb to 2018 to 2020). Per the publication, the treatment or condition label means: preoperative locoregional IRX-2 cytokine immunotherapy. The method was the immunoSEQ multiplex PCR assay. TCRdb took over this immuneACCESS table, retaining in-frame rearrangements with V and J assigned. Such tables are incomplete; in checked studies, under half of the missing clones stem from an unresolved V gene, and the remainder is unexplained. The sample contains 35,000 to 40,000 clones, 75% to 85% of them found a single time. The top ten constitute about 1.5% of the sample. This material consisted of lymph node tissue, taken after IRX-2 immunotherapy. Every receptor here comes from a human donor with breast cancer.

The rearrangement links TRBV19 to TRBJ2-7, with D uncertain. The CDR3 sequence is 13 residues long. The germline V gene encodes CDR1 LNHDA and CDR2 SQIVND (reference sequence). The V and J ends lost 5 bases and 0 bases respectively, with 8 bases between them. CDR3 loop: CASSPGSSYEQYF. The CDR3 DNA follows: TGTGCCAGTAGTCCTGGCAGCTCCTACGAGCAGTACTTC. Filled out from reference TRBV19 and TRBJ2-7, the complete variable domain reads DGGITQSPKYLFRKEGQNVTLSCEQNLNHDAMYWYRQDPGQGLRLIYYSQIVNDFQKGDIAEGYSVSREKKESFPLTVTSAQKNPTAFYLCASSPGSSYEQYFGPGTRLTVT.

This chain connects TRBV16 to TRBJ2-6; D is undetermined. The V and J ends lost 0 bases and 0 bases respectively, with 12 bases between them. Germline-derived CDR1 and CDR2 are KGHSY and FQNENV. The CDR3 extends over 18 amino acids. The CDR3: CASSQSSARTSGANVLTF. CDR3 sequence (DNA): TGTGCCAGCAGCCAATCGAGCGCCCGCACCTCTGGGGCCAACGTCCTGACTTTC.

V is TRBV6-8 and J is TRBJ2-7; 8 bases align to TRBD1. Germline V gene lookup returns CDR1 MNHGY and CDR2 SAAAGT. This CDR3 is built from 14 residues. V trimming: 10 bases; J trimming: 0 bases; junction bases outside the gene matches: 8. CDR3 DNA: TGTGCCATCACACAGGGGGGAAGCTCCTACGAGCAGTACTTC. Its translation is CAITQGGSSYEQYF.

The V call is TRBV6-4, the J call TRBJ2-5; perhaps TRBD2 as D (6 bases). CDR1 and CDR2 from the germline V gene are MRHNA and SNTAGT. The CDR3 has 14 amino acids. Between the trimmed V and J ends, which lost 6 bases and 4 bases, there was a span of 15 bases. The CDR3 reads CASSGLPEGETQYF. The CDR3 DNA reads as TGTGCCAGCAGCGGACTACCCGAAGGAGAGACCCAGTACTTC.

The chain links TRBV30 to TRBJ1-1; possibly TRBD1 for D (6 bases). This CDR3 is built from 14 residues. The V gene lost 0 bases and the J gene lost 0 bases, with 8 bases spanning the gap. Germline CDR1 is GTSNPN and CDR2 is SVGIG (reference sequence). The CDR3 nucleotides are TGTGCCTGGAGTGTGGGACACGTGAACACTGAAGCTTTCTTT. Translated, it gives CAWSVGHVNTEAFF.

V and J are TRBV14 and TRBJ2-3; TRBD1 agrees at 9 bases. CDR3 length: 15 residues. Trimming at V came to 3 bases and at J to 2 bases, leaving 3 bases not matched to a gene. Germline V gene lookup returns CDR1 SGHDN and CDR2 FVKESK. In DNA, the CDR3 is TGTGCCAGCAGCCAGGGACAGGGAAACACAGATACGCAGTATTTT. This encodes CASSQGQGNTDTQYF.

V usage is TRBV6-8 and J usage is TRBJ2-7; D is ambiguous. The length of the CDR3 is 12 residues. CDR1 is MNHGY and CDR2 is SAAAGT in the germline V gene. V lost 6 bases and J lost 2, with 8 bases in between. The CDR3 protein is CASSRGTYEQYF. CDR3 in DNA: TGTGCCAGCAGCCGTGGAACCTACGAGCAGTACTTC.

The chain employs TRBV19 and TRBJ1-1; D perhaps matches TRBD1 (5 bases). V was trimmed by 5 bases and J by 1 base, leaving 14 bases between them. This CDR3 has 15 residues. CDR1 LNHDA and CDR2 SQIVND come from the germline V gene (reference sequence). The CDR3 loop reads CASSLRRGTNTEAFF. As DNA, the CDR3 is TGTGCCAGTAGTCTCCGACGGGGGACGAACACTGAAGCTTTCTTT.

The chain combines TRBV5-1 with TRBJ2-1; D remains ambiguous. Germline values: CDR1 SGHRS, CDR2 YFSETQ. V gave up 0 bases and J gave up 0 bases, with 7 bases separating them. The CDR3 extends over 15 amino acids. The CDR3 is CASSLAASSYNEQFF. CDR3 DNA sequence: TGCGCCAGCAGCTTGGCCGCCAGCTCCTACAATGAGCAGTTCTTC.

This clone was counted a few times. This chain links TRBV6-8 with TRBJ1-5, with 7 bases lining up with TRBD1. The CDR3 has 14 residues. Germline assignment: CDR1 MNHGY and CDR2 SAAAGT. V gave up 6 bases and J gave up 4 bases; unmatched junction bases: 6. This CDR3 is CASRPDRANQPQHF. The DNA for the CDR3 is TGTGCCAGCAGGCCCGACAGGGCGAATCAGCCCCAGCATTTT.

CDR3 nucleotide sequence: TGTGCCAGCAGCTCGGGACAGCTCCTCAATCAGCCCCAGCATTTT. Its translation is CASSSGQLLNQPQHF. V usage is TRBV11-3 and J usage is TRBJ1-5, with 7 nucleotides matching TRBD1. The V and J ends lost 4 bases and 3 bases, in that order; junction bases with no gene match: 6. The CDR3 is made up of 15 amino acids. Looked up from germline, CDR1 is SGHNT and CDR2 is YENEEA.

This clone was detected only once. The gene calls are TRBV11-3 and TRBJ1-2; D uncertain. This CDR3 is 14 amino acids long. Per germline, CDR1 SGHNT and CDR2 YENEEA. The ends were cut back, 5 bases at V and 6 bases at J, with 16 bases in the middle. The CDR3 region has the DNA TGTGCCAGCAGCCCGAGCCGGGTAGGTCATGGCTACACCTTC. Protein product: CASSPSRVGHGYTF.

This clone occurred once. This chain uses TRBV5-1 with TRBJ2-4; D call uncertain. The CDR3 is 15 amino acids. V shed 0 bases and J shed 4 bases, with 11 bases lying between them. Germline CDR1 reads SGHRS; CDR2 reads YFSETQ. The CDR3 nucleotides read TGCGCCAGCAGCTTGGGAATAGGTGTAAAAAACATTCAGTACTTC. Encoded protein: CASSLGIGVKNIQYF.

DNA for the CDR3: TGTGCCAGCGGACAGTTATTTACCGGGGAGCTGTTTTTT. Translated: CASGQLFTGELFF. The gene calls are TRBV19 and TRBJ2-2; D is possibly TRBD1 (6 bases). From germline, CDR1 is LNHDA and CDR2 SQIVND (reference sequence). CDR3 length equals 13 residues. Trimming took off 9 bases at V and 5 bases at J, with 13 bases between the two ends.

The CDR3 reads CASSRRDGGNYGYTF. DNA of the CDR3: TGTGCCAGCAGCCGTCGAGATGGCGGAAACTATGGCTACACCTTC. This chain connects TRBV11-3 to TRBJ1-2; no definite D call. V lost 5 bases and J lost 2, with 15 bases in between. The V gene's germline CDR1 is SGHNT and CDR2 YENEEA. The CDR3 sequence is 15 residues long. Full variable domain (rest looked up from reference TRBV11-3 and TRBJ1-2): EAGVVQSPRYKIIEKKQPVAFWCNPISGHNTLYWYLQNLGQGPELLIRYENEEAVDDSQLPKDRFSAERLKGVDSTLKIQPAELGDSAVYLCASSRRDGGNYGYTFGSGTRLTVV.

The chain recombines TRBV7-8 with TRBJ2-2; D gene unclear. In germline, CDR1 is SGHVS, CDR2 FQNEAQ. The CDR3 totals 15 residues. V lost 1 base and J lost 0, with 6 bases in between. This CDR3 reads CASSLVSANTGELFF. The CDR3 DNA reads TGTGCCAGCAGCTTAGTTTCGGCGAACACCGGGGAGCTGTTTTTT.

The chain has TRBV29-1 and TRBJ2-7; 11 bases are a match to TRBD2. Trimming removed 3 bases from V and 1 base from J; junction bases left unmatched: 5. CDR3 length: 15 residues. Germline V gene data show CDR1 as SQVTM and CDR2 as ANQGSEA. CDR3 nucleotides: TGCAGCGTTGACGTAACTAGCGGGGGATCCTACGAGCAGTACTTC. It encodes CSVDVTSGGSYEQYF.

The chain couples TRBV6-8 to TRBJ1-6; 9 bases fit TRBD1. The CDR3 is made up of 15 amino acids. Looked up from germline, CDR1 is MNHGY and CDR2 is SAAAGT. Losses at the gene ends were 6 bases for V and 7 bases for J; bases not matched to a gene: 7. The CDR3 DNA reads TGTGCCAGCAGACCCGACAGGGGGGAAAATTCACCCCTCCACTTT. Translating gives CASRPDRGENSPLHF.

This chain connects TRBV19 to TRBJ2-3; 7 bases line up with TRBD2. The CDR3 spans 14 residues. Germline CDR1 is LNHDA and CDR2 is SQIVND (reference sequence). J gave up 5 bases and V 3 bases, and 5 bases lay outside the gene matches. In DNA, the CDR3 is TGTGCCAGTAGTATTGGTCGGGGGGTAGATACGCAGTATTTT. Translation gives CASSIGRGVDTQYF.

This clone was detected only a few times. This chain joins TRBV6-7 and TRBJ1-3; D might be TRBD1 (6 bases). TRBV6-7 is flagged as an ORF with uncertain function. V lost 0 bases and J 8 bases, leaving 20 bases between the germline ends. The CDR3 length is 17 residues. CDR3 DNA: TGTGCCAGCAGTTACTCGGATCGGGACACCTGTGGGGACACCATATATTTT. Translating it yields CASSYSDRDTCGDTIYF.

V gene TRBV11-3 combines with J gene TRBJ2-7, with TRBD2 matching over 10 bases. This CDR3 has 16 residues. V shed 3 bases and J 4 bases; nucleotides not matched to a gene: 9. Germline CDR1 SGHNT, CDR2 YENEEA. The CDR3 sequence is CASSFRFGLAVYEQYF. CDR3 DNA: TGTGCCAGCAGCTTCAGATTCGGACTAGCGGTGTACGAGCAGTACTTC.

This clone came up once. The chain is built from TRBV11-3 and TRBJ1-4; D might be TRBD1 (6 bases). CDR1 and CDR2 from the germline V gene are SGHNT and YENEEA. V was trimmed by 5 bases and J by 0 bases, leaving 13 bases between them. The CDR3 totals 16 residues. CDR3 sequence: CASSRRGGATNEKLFF. The CDR3 DNA reads as TGTGCCAGCAGCCGAAGAGGGGGAGCAACTAATGAAAAACTGTTTTTT.

The CDR3 DNA follows: TGTGCCAGCATGCGGTTTAGCAATCAGCCCCAGCATTTT. As protein: CASMRFSNQPQHF. J is TRBJ1-5 and V is TRBV2; D is undetermined. Per the germline V gene, CDR1 is SNHLY and CDR2 is FYNNEI. This CDR3 has 13 amino acids. Deletions cut 7 bases from V and 0 bases from J, with 7 bases between.

This chain links TRBV15 with TRBJ1-2; D uncertain. This CDR3 has 14 residues. CDR1 is LNHNV, CDR2 YYDKDF, per germline (reference sequence). With 0 bases removed from V and 3 bases from J, the gap between germline ends came to 8 bases. The CDR3 region is CATSRDEGYYGYTF. Written as DNA, the CDR3 is TGTGCCACCAGCAGAGATGAGGGCTACTATGGCTACACCTTC.

This chain joins TRBV6-8 and TRBJ1-2; 10 bases are shared with TRBD1. This CDR3 has 16 amino acids. With 7 bases clipped from V and 3 bases from J, the junction kept 11 bases outside the gene matches. Germline-derived CDR1 and CDR2 are MNHGY and SAAAGT. CDR3 nucleotides: TGTGCCAGCATACCCTTAGGGGACAGGGGCGACTATGGCTACACCTTC. This gives the protein CASIPLGDRGDYGYTF.

J is TRBJ2-7 and V is TRBV7-4; TRBD1 matches 11 bases. The CDR3 runs 15 residues. Germline V CDR1 and CDR2: SGHVT, SQSDAQ. The V and J ends lost 5 bases and 7 bases, in that order; junction bases with no gene match: 10. The CDR3 here is CASSVEGQGVREQYF. CDR3 nucleotides: TGTGCCAGCAGCGTAGAGGGACAGGGGGTTCGAGAGCAGTACTTC. Full variable domain (outside the CDR3, taken from reference TRBV7-4 and TRBJ2-7): GAGVSQSPRYKVAKRGRDVALRCDSISGHVTLYWYRQTLGQGSEVLTYSQSDAQRDKSGRPSGRFSAERPERSVSTLKIQRTEQGDSAVYLCASSVEGQGVREQYFGPGTRLTVT.

This clone was seen a handful of times. This chain connects TRBV6-8 to TRBJ2-5, with 8 bases lining up with TRBD1. Germline V gives CDR1 MNHGY, CDR2 SAAAGT. The CDR3 has 15 amino acids. V dropped 10 bases and J dropped 5; count of bases not matched to a gene: 15. The CDR3: CAINEQGDIWETQYF. In nucleotides, the CDR3 is TGTGCCATCAACGAACAGGGGGATATATGGGAGACCCAGTACTTC.

The chain links TRBV6-8 to TRBJ1-2; D gene ambiguous. This CDR3 is built from 16 residues. V lost 0 bases, J lost 2 bases, and 13 bases lay in between. Germline V gives CDR1 MNHGY, CDR2 SAAAGT. Written as DNA, the CDR3 is TGTGCCAGCAGTTACTCACAACCGACATGGAACTATGGCTACACCTTC. This sequence encodes CASSYSQPTWNYGYTF.

The genes are TRBV11-3 and TRBJ2-3, with D perhaps matching TRBD1 (6 bases). Germline V CDR1 and CDR2: SGHNT, YENEEA. The CDR3 spans 14 residues. V was clipped by 3 bases and J by 4 bases, with 11 bases between them. CDR3 sequence reads: CASSFPTGPDTQYF. The CDR3 DNA sequence: TGTGCCAGCAGCTTCCCGACAGGACCAGATACGCAGTATTTT.